Listed below are T cell receptor beta chains from one sample, sequenced in a study of T-cell memory formation after mild COVID-19. TCRdb fed the 5' RACE reads into MiXCR, producing one record per CDR3 protein. This sample has 400,000 or so distinct CDR3 sequences, with around 19% found just once. Specimen: PBMCs or a T cell subset sorted from them (not recorded which). The receptors were sampled from an adult woman who had mild COVID-19 (a few samples of this study predate the infection). Cell type and time point are not known. Both conserved end residues are trimmed from each CDR3. Where a row states a size, it is once, few, many or the class of an expanded clone; other rows omit it.

abundance	v_gene	j_gene	CDR3aa
few	TRBV2	TRBJ2-1	ASSPGGAPYNEQF
.	TRBV12-3/TRBV12-4	TRBJ2-1	ASSLAIAYNEQF
.	TRBV10-3	TRBJ2-7	AISGTGGSKQY
few	TRBV5-1	TRBJ2-1	ASSLVGDGGADEQF
.	TRBV3-1	TRBJ2-1	ASGRGGSYNEQF
.	TRBV29-1	TRBJ2-7	SVPMGGSEQY
.	TRBV7-9	TRBJ1-2	ASSKTGTGFGYT
once	TRBV7-3	TRBJ2-3	ASSLVTLSTDTQY
.	TRBV27	TRBJ1-2	ASGYPAGGTYGYT
.	TRBV24-1	TRBJ1-2	ATSDWGPNGNYGYT
few	TRBV5-1	TRBJ1-1	APNGGHMNTEAF
few	TRBV5-1	TRBJ2-3	ASSLSTSGLADTQY
many	TRBV20-1	TRBJ2-7	SARDLAGSSYEQY
many	TRBV4-1	TRBJ1-1	ASSHPPRGGEDTEAF
.	TRBV6-5	TRBJ2-1	ASSTRRNEQF
few	TRBV4-1	TRBJ2-3	ASSQNGGTPDTQY
.	TRBV3-1	TRBJ2-1	ASSLTTGSNEQF
.	TRBV10-3	TRBJ2-1	AISGGYEQF
.	TRBV9	TRBJ2-1	ASSVAGGHNEQF
.	TRBV20-1	TRBJ1-6	SAWGYNSPLH
.	TRBV15	TRBJ1-5	ATSREVGGLSNQPQH
.	TRBV20-1	TRBJ2-1	SARSGSLDEQF
.	TRBV6-2/TRBV6-3	TRBJ1-1	ASREDRGAEAF
.	TRBV11-3	TRBJ2-1	ASSMVWTSGVGNEQF
.	TRBV3-1	TRBJ2-2	ASSQVSGQNTGELF
many	TRBV5-1	TRBJ1-5	ASSLGGGNQPQH
.	TRBV24-1	TRBJ2-6	ATQGAGANVLT
.	TRBV7-9	TRBJ2-3	ASSLHPLTDTQY
few	TRBV15	TRBJ2-1	ATSTESYSYNEQF
few	TRBV6-5	TRBJ2-7	ASSYNFNEQY